Listed below are T cell receptor beta chains from one sample, sequenced in a study of early T cells in non-severe SARS-CoV-2 infection. MiXCR, applied by TCRdb to the 5' RACE reads, yields one record per CDR3 protein. The table records 50,000 to 85,000 distinct CDR3 sequences, approximately 10% of them present only once. Material: whole blood. The receptors were gathered from an adult who was a healthcare worker with PCR-confirmed SARS-CoV-2 infection or an uninfected control (not recorded which). The conserved cysteine and the conserved F or W are not part of the CDR3 here. Each record gives: J gene, V gene, CDR3 protein.

J: TRBJ1-3
V: TRBV5-1
CDR3: ASSLSTGPSGNTIY

J: TRBJ2-7
V: TRBV3-1
CDR3: ASSARQGLLSEQY

J: TRBJ2-5
V: TRBV19
CDR3: ASSITGRQQETQY

J: TRBJ1-2
V: TRBV6-1
CDR3: ASNYYGYT

J: TRBJ2-5
V: TRBV5-1
CDR3: ASKAGGQETQY

J: TRBJ1-2
V: TRBV1
CDR3: TSSHPGGDKTNYGYT

J: TRBJ2-4
V: TRBV3-1
CDR3: ASSQGLAGHIQY

J: TRBJ2-1
V: TRBV5-6
CDR3: ASSFFDGRANEQF

J: TRBJ2-1
V: TRBV20-1
CDR3: SARVVAGGNEQF

J: TRBJ2-2
V: TRBV5-4
CDR3: ASSFSRDSTTGELF

J: TRBJ2-1
V: TRBV5-1
CDR3: ASSLALAYNEQF

J: TRBJ2-3
V: TRBV10-3
CDR3: AISSEDRGKADTQY

J: TRBJ2-7
V: TRBV12-3/TRBV12-4
CDR3: ASSSSLAGAPEQY

J: TRBJ2-2
V: TRBV6-2/TRBV6-3
CDR3: ASRSGRSPNTGELF

J: TRBJ2-7
V: TRBV12-3/TRBV12-4
CDR3: ASSPHTYEQY

J: TRBJ2-5
V: TRBV5-5
CDR3: ASSLGPLRQETQY

J: TRBJ2-5
V: TRBV7-6
CDR3: ASSLNRVRGEETQY

J: TRBJ1-4
V: TRBV5-6
CDR3: ASSFYRERGEKLF

J: TRBJ1-6
V: TRBV10-3
CDR3: AISEWDREYNSPLH

J: TRBJ2-5
V: TRBV7-2
CDR3: ASSPRITESQY

J: TRBJ1-5
V: TRBV18
CDR3: ASSPGQEEPQH

J: TRBJ2-7
V: TRBV20-1
CDR3: SARSLMKAREPYEQY

J: TRBJ1-5
V: TRBV4-2
CDR3: ASSTKINQPQH

J: TRBJ1-5
V: TRBV19
CDR3: ASQEGGNQPQH

J: TRBJ1-2
V: TRBV12-3/TRBV12-4
CDR3: ASSFQGGYGYT

J: TRBJ2-5
V: TRBV7-8
CDR3: ASSARTGRETQY

J: TRBJ2-7
V: TRBV12-3/TRBV12-4
CDR3: ASSRAADYEQY

J: TRBJ2-1
V: TRBV4-3
CDR3: ASSQEFTGNEQF

J: TRBJ2-7
V: TRBV12-3/TRBV12-4
CDR3: ASSFLAVNSYEQY

J: TRBJ2-3
V: TRBV12-3/TRBV12-4
CDR3: ASSPRGGATDTQY

J: TRBJ2-5
V: TRBV20-1
CDR3: SASAGEVGETQY

J: TRBJ2-7
V: TRBV7-2
CDR3: ASSLGTSGRTLSYEQY

J: TRBJ2-7
V: TRBV24-1
CDR3: ATGTGYEQY

J: TRBJ2-1
V: TRBV6-6
CDR3: ASSDLTLQF

J: TRBJ2-3
V: TRBV7-9
CDR3: ASLGLAGGDTQY

J: TRBJ1-1
V: TRBV3-1
CDR3: ASSQASTGSNTEAF

J: TRBJ2-1
V: TRBV11-3
CDR3: ASSLGGSGIYNEQF

J: TRBJ2-5
V: TRBV29-1
CDR3: SVAAHRRVQETQY

J: TRBJ2-3
V: TRBV30
CDR3: AWSRRASGTDTQY

J: TRBJ2-5
V: TRBV12-3/TRBV12-4
CDR3: ASSLDGGKETQY

J: TRBJ2-3
V: TRBV20-1
CDR3: SAPNAGNYTDTQY

J: TRBJ2-7
V: TRBV7-2
CDR3: ASSLVRQGAGYEQY

J: TRBJ2-2
V: TRBV5-1
CDR3: ASSLLGDFTGELF

J: TRBJ2-1
V: TRBV20-1
CDR3: SAPLFGSPRREQF

J: TRBJ2-7
V: TRBV5-1
CDR3: ASGGTSGAYEQY

J: TRBJ2-7
V: TRBV5-5
CDR3: ASSPRTDEQY

J: TRBJ1-2
V: TRBV20-1
CDR3: SASGLEKEYGYT

J: TRBJ2-3
V: TRBV19
CDR3: ASREQVSSGPQY

J: TRBJ2-7
V: TRBV7-3
CDR3: ASSLNGGRTYEQY

J: TRBJ1-1
V: TRBV25-1
CDR3: ASSEYTEGTEAF

J: TRBJ1-2
V: TRBV5-1
CDR3: ASSPGTDLYGYT

J: TRBJ2-1
V: TRBV20-1
CDR3: SATTSGGGYNEQF

J: TRBJ1-5
V: TRBV20-1
CDR3: SARDSNQPQH